The clone carrying this T cell receptor (beta chain) came up a few times. No antigen is known for it. This sample is part of a study of CD8 T cells in ankylosing spondylitis. Quantitative 5'-RACE was performed with molecular barcodes, and it yielded the TCR beta libraries. TCRdb reprocessed the 5' RACE reads via MiXCR and lists one record per CDR3 protein. The table has a few hundred thousand distinct CDR3 sequences, less than 25% seen once. Study conclusions and caveats: Several of the motif variants were reported before in synovial fluid and blood from reactive arthritis. A motif in TCR beta, a set of under 10 highly homologous variants, appeared characteristic of ankylosing spondylitis blood. Enrichment of disease-linked clones was reportedly significant in matched ankylosing spondylitis synovial fluid.

CDR1 and CDR2 (germline): WSHSY, SAAADI. This CDR3 is 12 amino acids long. Trimming stripped 0 bases from V and 9 bases from J, with 8 bases between. Sequences were obtained from blood, either unsorted or a sorted T cell fraction (not recorded which). The chain has TRBV10-2 and TRBJ1-2; unclear D gene. This TCR was sampled from a female donor with ankylosing spondylitis or in good health (not recorded which). The chain's CDR3 is CASSESDIRYTF. As DNA, the CDR3 is TGCGCCAGCAGTGAGTCAGACATCCGCTACACCTTC.